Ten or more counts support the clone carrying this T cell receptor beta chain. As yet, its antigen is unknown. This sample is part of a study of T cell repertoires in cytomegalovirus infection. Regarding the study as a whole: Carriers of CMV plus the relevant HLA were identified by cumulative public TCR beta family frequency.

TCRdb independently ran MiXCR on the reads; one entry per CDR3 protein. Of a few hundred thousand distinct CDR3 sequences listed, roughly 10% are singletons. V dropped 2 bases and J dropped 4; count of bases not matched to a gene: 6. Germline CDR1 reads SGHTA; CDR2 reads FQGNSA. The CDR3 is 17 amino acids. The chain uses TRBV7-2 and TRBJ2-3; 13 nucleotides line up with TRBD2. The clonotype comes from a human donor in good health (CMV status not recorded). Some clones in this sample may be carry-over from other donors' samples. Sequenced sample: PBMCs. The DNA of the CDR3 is TGTGCCAGCAGCTTACAAACTAGCGGGGGGGGGGCAGATACGCAGTATTTT. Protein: CASSLQTSGGGADTQYF.